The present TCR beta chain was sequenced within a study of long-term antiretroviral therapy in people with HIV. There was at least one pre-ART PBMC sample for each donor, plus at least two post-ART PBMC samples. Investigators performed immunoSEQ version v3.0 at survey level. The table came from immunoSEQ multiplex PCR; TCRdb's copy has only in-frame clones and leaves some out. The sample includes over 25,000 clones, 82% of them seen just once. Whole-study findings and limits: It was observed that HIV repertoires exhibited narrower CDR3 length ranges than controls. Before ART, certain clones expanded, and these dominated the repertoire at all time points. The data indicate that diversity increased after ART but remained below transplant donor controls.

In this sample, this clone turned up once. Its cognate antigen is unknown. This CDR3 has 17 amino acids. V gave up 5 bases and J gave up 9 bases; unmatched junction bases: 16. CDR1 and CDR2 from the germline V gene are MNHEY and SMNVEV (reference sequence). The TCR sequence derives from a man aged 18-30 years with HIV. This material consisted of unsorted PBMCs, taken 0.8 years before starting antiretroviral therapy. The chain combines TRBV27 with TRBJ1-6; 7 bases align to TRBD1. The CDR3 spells CASSRTGTGALSSPLHF. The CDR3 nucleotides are TGTGCCAGCAGTAGAACCGGAACAGGGGCCCTAAGTTCACCCCTCCACTTT.